This T cell receptor (beta chain) came from a study of shared clonotypes between healthy human individuals. Source study methods: Junction-only immunoSEQ sequences carried no quality scores, so filtering differed. Sequencing was performed with immunoSEQ multiplex PCR; in TCRdb, only in-frame clones are kept and a portion is missing. The V and J calls and clone size were taken over from that table, and D and trimming were inferred from the DNA. The sample gives about 1 million clones, 60% to 80% of which show up once; over 1.3% is in the top ten. This clone turned up a few times. The ends were cut back, 0 bases at V and 5 bases at J, with 13 bases in the middle. The germline V gene has CDR1 SEHNR and CDR2 FQNEAQ (reference sequence). The CDR3 has 16 amino acids.

This receptor was taken from a man aged 18 to 29 in good health. Input material: memory CD4+ T cells sorted from blood. Subset defined: CD45RA-negative fraction. The chain links TRBV7-9 to TRBJ2-2; D possibly corresponds to TRBD2 (6 bases). The DNA for the CDR3 is TGTGCCAGCAGCTTAGCGCAGGGAGGAAGAACCGGGGAGCTGTTTTTT. Protein product: CASSLAQGGRTGELFF.